One sample yielded the 31 T cell receptor beta chains listed below, sequenced in a study of chemoradiotherapy in HPV16-positive cancers. Profiling relied on immunoSEQ multiplex PCR, and the TCRdb table lists in-frame clones only, not all of them. Of about 1,900 clones in the sample, roughly 90% were seen once. This specimen was tumor tissue, taken from a patient who underwent chemoradiotherapy. Every receptor here comes from a human donor with HPV-associated anogenital cancer.

This clone is a singleton in its sample. The chain joins TRBV21-1 to TRBJ2-6. TRBV21-1 constitutes a pseudogene. CDR3 length equals 18 residues. CDR3 loop: CASSKARFHGAGANVLTF. The CDR3 DNA is TGTGCCAGCAGCAAAGCGCGATTTCACGGCGCAGGGGCCAACGTCCTGACTTTC.

V gene TRBV7-8 combines with J gene TRBJ2-1; TRBD2 agrees at 9 bases. Losses at the gene ends were 2 bases for V and 5 bases for J; bases not matched to a gene: 4. Germline V gives CDR1 SGHVS, CDR2 FQNEAQ. The CDR3 covers 15 residues. The CDR3 nucleotides read TGTGCCAGCAGCTTACTAGCGGGGCTTGACAATGAGCAGTTCTTC. This translates into CASSLLAGLDNEQFF.

The chain links TRBV7-2 to TRBJ1-5; a possible D gene is TRBD1 (6 bases). Germline V gene data show CDR1 as SGHTA and CDR2 as FQGNSA. V lost 6 bases and J 4 bases, leaving 10 bases between the germline ends. The CDR3 length is 13 residues. The CDR3 coding sequence is TGTGCCAGCAGTTTACAGGGAAATCAGCCCCAGCATTTT. Amino acids: CASSLQGNQPQHF.

The chain employs TRBV4-1 and TRBJ1-1, with D unclear. The CDR3 has 14 amino acids. The germline gives CDR1 MGHRA, CDR2 YSYEKL. The V gene lost 3 bases and the J gene lost 1 base, with 9 bases spanning the gap. CDR3 region: CASSQAVRNTEAFF. The CDR3 DNA sequence: TGCGCCAGCAGCCAGGCCGTCCGGAACACTGAAGCTTTCTTT.

This clone was counted once. This chain connects TRBV5-1 to TRBJ1-5; TRBD1 matches at 8 bases. The CDR3 has 17 residues. Germline assignment: CDR1 SGHRS and CDR2 YFSETQ. The J segment lost 1 base and the V segment lost 4 bases, leaving 10 bases of the junction unmatched. CDR3 DNA sequence: TGCGCCAGCAGCCCCGGGACAGGTACCATGAGCAATCAGCCCCAGCATTTT. This codes for CASSPGTGTMSNQPQHF.

The rearrangement links TRBV6-5 to TRBJ1-1, with D perhaps matching TRBD1 (5 bases). This CDR3 region has 13 residues. V lost 7 bases, J lost 0 bases, and 9 bases lay in between. Germline assignment: CDR1 MNHEY and CDR2 SVGAGI. This CDR3 reads CASIGAVNTEAFF. The CDR3, as DNA: TGTGCCAGCATCGGGGCGGTGAACACTGAAGCTTTCTTT.

The rearrangement joins TRBV9 to TRBJ1-1; TRBD1 might be the D (5 bases). The CDR3 has 16 residues. The germline V gene has CDR1 SGDLS and CDR2 YYNGEE. V was clipped by 0 bases and J by 1 base, with 13 bases between them. The CDR3 here is CASSVGEVTENTEAFF. As DNA, the CDR3 is TGTGCCAGCAGCGTAGGGGAGGTGACAGAGAACACTGAAGCTTTCTTT.

The CDR3 loop reads CAISEPGQGGRDTQYF. In DNA, the CDR3 is TGTGCCATCAGTGAACCCGGACAGGGGGGTCGGGATACGCAGTATTTT. The rearrangement uses TRBV10-3 and TRBJ2-3; 10 bases fit TRBD1. The V gene end was trimmed by 3 bases and the J gene end by 6 bases; junction bases not matched to a gene: 9. This CDR3 has 16 residues. The germline CDR1 and CDR2 sequences are ENHRY and SYGVKD.

This chain connects TRBV28 to TRBJ2-5; possible D gene TRBD1, 5 bases. V was clipped by 2 bases and J by 5 bases, with 12 bases between them. The germline V gene encodes CDR1 MDHEN and CDR2 SYDVKM. This CDR3 is built from 14 residues. In DNA, the CDR3 is TGTGCCAGCAGTTTAGGGGCAGTCCAGGAGACCCAGTACTTC. Its translation is CASSLGAVQETQYF.

The chain carries TRBV7-2 and TRBJ2-7; 9 bases line up with TRBD2. This CDR3 spans 15 amino acids. CDR1 is SGHTA, CDR2 FQGNSA, per germline. V was clipped by 1 base and J by 2 bases; unmatched bases: 3. CDR3 sequence reads: CASSLVTSGAYEQYF. In DNA, the CDR3 is TGTGCCAGCAGCTTAGTGACTAGCGGCGCCTACGAGCAGTACTTC.

This clone was recorded once. This chain joins TRBV7-2 and TRBJ1-5; D is uncertain. Trimming stripped 5 bases from V and 0 bases from J, with 11 bases between. Germline V gene data show CDR1 as SGHTA and CDR2 as FQGNSA. The CDR3 runs 15 residues. In DNA, the CDR3 is TGTGCCAGCAGCGTTAGGATGAATAGCAATCAGCCCCAGCATTTT. This translates into CASSVRMNSNQPQHF.

V usage is TRBV9 and J usage is TRBJ1-5; D uncertain. Germline assignment: CDR1 SGDLS and CDR2 YYNGEE. The CDR3 contains 15 residues. The V gene lost 5 bases and the J gene lost 5 bases, with 17 bases spanning the gap. The CDR3 region has the DNA TGTGCCAGCAGTGAGGACGGGGAGGAATATCAGCCCCAGCATTTT. Translation: CASSEDGEEYQPQHF.

V is TRBV2 and J is TRBJ1-5; D is ambiguous. This CDR3 contains 13 residues. Trimming took 7 bases from V and 3 from J, leaving 10 bases between them. Germline loops: CDR1 SNHLY, CDR2 FYNNEI. CDR3 in amino acids: CASKRANNQPQHF. The CDR3 DNA sequence: TGTGCCAGCAAGAGGGCAAACAATCAGCCCCAGCATTTT. Using reference TRBV2 and TRBJ1-5 for the parts outside the CDR3, the full variable domain is EPEVTQTPSHQVTQMGQEVILRCVPISNHLYFYWYRQILGQKVEFLVSFYNNEISEKSEIFDDQFSVERPDGSNFTLKIRSTKLEDSAMYFCASKRANNQPQHFGDGTRLSIL.

The CDR3 nucleotides are TGTGCCAGCAGTTCCCTTAGGCAGGTCGCAGCTGAAGCTTTCTTT. It yields the protein CASSSLRQVAAEAFF. This sequence joins TRBV28 and TRBJ1-1; D is unresolved. Germline V gene lookup returns CDR1 MDHEN and CDR2 SYDVKM. The V gene lost 4 bases and the J gene lost 6 bases, with 18 bases spanning the gap. CDR3 length: 15 amino acids.

V gene TRBV7-9 combines with J gene TRBJ2-7; 7 nucleotides agree with TRBD2. The trim removed 5 bases at V and 3 bases at J, leaving 7 bases unmatched. CDR1 and CDR2 (germline): SEHNR, FQNEAQ (reference sequence). There are 14 residues in the CDR3. The CDR3 region has the DNA TGTGCCAGCAGCACCCCGGGACTAATCTACGAGCAGTACTTC. Protein sequence: CASSTPGLIYEQYF.

The chain couples TRBV15 to TRBJ1-4; D is perhaps TRBD1 (5 bases). Germline V gene sequence: CDR1 LNHNV, CDR2 YYDKDF (reference sequence). Trimming took 6 bases from V and 6 from J, leaving 20 bases between them. This CDR3 has 16 amino acids. The CDR3 loop reads CATREEGKGPHEKLFF. The CDR3 nucleotides are TGTGCCACCAGGGAAGAGGGAAAGGGGCCCCATGAAAAACTGTTTTTT.

The genes are TRBV4-3 and TRBJ1-5; TRBD1 agrees at 7 bases. Per the germline V gene, CDR1 is LGHNA and CDR2 is YSLEER. The CDR3 has 16 residues. V dropped 0 bases and J dropped 5; count of bases not matched to a gene: 7. CDR3 DNA sequence: TGCGCCAGCAGCCAAGATAGGGGACAGAGCTATCAGCCCCAGCATTTT. Its protein is CASSQDRGQSYQPQHF.

The chain links TRBV5-1 to TRBJ2-3; D may correspond to TRBD1 or TRBD2 (5 bases each). The CDR3 consists of 15 residues. Germline V gene sequence: CDR1 SGHRS, CDR2 YFSETQ. Trimming stripped 2 bases from V and 1 base from J, with 11 bases between. Here the CDR3 DNA reads TGCGCCAGCAGCTTTCGGGGCGGCGGCACAGATACGCAGTATTTT. Its translation is CASSFRGGGTDTQYF.

The V call is TRBV7-8, the J call TRBJ2-7, with 8 nucleotides matching TRBD2. Germline V gene sequence: CDR1 SGHVS, CDR2 FQNEAQ. The CDR3 runs 16 residues. V shed 8 bases and J 3 bases; nucleotides not matched to a gene: 15. CDR3 sequence: CASSRVAGRLGYEQYF. CDR3 nucleotide sequence: TGTGCCAGCTCGAGGGTAGCGGGAAGATTGGGCTACGAGCAGTACTTC.

The chain has TRBV7-8 and TRBJ2-7, with 11 bases identical to TRBD2. The CDR3 is made up of 16 amino acids. V gave up 1 base and J gave up 3 bases; unmatched junction bases: 5. Germline assignment: CDR1 SGHVS and CDR2 FQNEAQ. The CDR3 spells CASSLVASGRYYEQYF. CDR3 nucleotide sequence: TGTGCCAGCAGCTTAGTGGCTAGCGGGAGGTACTACGAGCAGTACTTC.

The gene calls are TRBV7-2 and TRBJ1-5, with TRBD1 as a possible D gene (5 bases). This CDR3 contains 14 residues. Trimming removed 5 bases from V and 5 bases from J, with 13 bases in between. Germline CDR1 reads SGHTA; CDR2 reads FQGNSA. CDR3 sequence: CASSVRPRDQPQHF. DNA of the CDR3: TGTGCCAGCAGCGTCCGTCCCAGGGATCAGCCCCAGCATTTT.

The rearrangement uses TRBV28 and TRBJ2-3; TRBD2 matches at 9 bases. The CDR3 spans 14 residues. The V gene end was trimmed by 2 bases and the J gene end by 8 bases; junction bases not matched to a gene: 5. CDR1 MDHEN and CDR2 SYDVKM come from the germline V gene. CDR3 sequence reads: CASSLMAGGFTQYF. Written as DNA, the CDR3 is TGTGCCAGCAGTTTAATGGCGGGAGGGTTTACGCAGTATTTT.

The J gene is TRBJ2-7, the V gene TRBV11-3; TRBD1 aligns across 9 bases. Germline loops: CDR1 SGHNT, CDR2 YENEEA. The CDR3 loop spans 15 amino acids. The ends lost 5 bases at V and 9 bases at J; junction bases unmatched: 14. The CDR3 DNA sequence: TGTGCCAGCAGCGCCCCGAGGACAGGGGACACCGGGCAGTACTTC. It yields the protein CASSAPRTGDTGQYF.

The gene calls are TRBV6-5 and TRBJ1-2, with D unresolved. V was cut by 7 bases and J by 3 bases, with 12 bases left in between. CDR1 and CDR2 from the germline V gene are MNHEY and SVGAGI. CDR3 length: 13 amino acids. The CDR3 loop is CASTEGSDYGYTF. DNA for the CDR3: TGTGCCAGCACAGAGGGTAGCGACTATGGCTACACCTTC.

This sequence joins TRBV29-1 and TRBJ1-1, with a tentative D call TRBD1 (5 bases). The CDR3 spans 15 residues. The V and J ends lost 6 bases and 5 bases respectively, with 22 bases between them. CDR1 and CDR2 from the germline V gene are SQVTM and ANQGSEA. CDR3 in DNA: TGCAGCGTCGCGTACCGAGCAGGGCGTTGGACTGAAGCTTTCTTT. Its translation: CSVAYRAGRWTEAFF.

V and J are TRBV2 and TRBJ1-1; 9 nucleotides match TRBD1. CDR3 length equals 14 residues. CDR1 and CDR2 (germline): SNHLY, FYNNEI. V was pared by 8 bases and J by 5 bases, with 9 bases of the junction left unmatched. CDR3 sequence: CASAPGTGRTEAFF. CDR3 nucleotide sequence: TGTGCCAGCGCGCCGGGGACAGGGAGGACTGAAGCTTTCTTT.

V gene TRBV2 combines with J gene TRBJ1-2; D unresolved. CDR3 length: 13 residues. The germline V gene has CDR1 SNHLY and CDR2 FYNNEI. The V end was cut by 7 bases, the J end by 0 bases, with 9 bases between. The CDR3 DNA is TGTGCCAGCAATACGGGGACTAACTATGGCTACACCTTC. Protein sequence: CASNTGTNYGYTF.

This clone was recorded a few times. CDR3 sequence (DNA): TGTGCCAGCAGCTTAGGGGCCTCTGGAAACACCATATATTTT. The encoded protein is CASSLGASGNTIYF. The gene calls are TRBV7-9 and TRBJ1-3; D remains ambiguous. CDR1 and CDR2 from the germline V gene are SEHNR and FQNEAQ (reference sequence). Trimming removed 1 base from V and 0 bases from J, with 4 bases in between. There are 14 residues in the CDR3.

The V call is TRBV6-5, the J call TRBJ2-2, with 7 bases fitting TRBD1. J gave up 8 bases and V 6 bases, and 9 bases lay outside the gene matches. Germline V lookup: CDR1 MNHEY, CDR2 SVGAGI. This CDR3 spans 14 amino acids. CDR3 sequence reads: CASSRQGRTGELFF. The CDR3 DNA follows: TGTGCCAGCAGCAGACAGGGAAGGACGGGGGAGCTGTTTTTT.

The gene calls are TRBV19 and TRBJ1-1; D gene unclear. Per germline, CDR1 LNHDA and CDR2 SQIVND (reference sequence). CDR3 size: 15 residues. V lost 6 bases and J lost 0, with 14 bases in between. In nucleotides, the CDR3 is TGTGCCAGTAGGTACGATCCTGGGATGAACACTGAAGCTTTCTTT. Residues: CASRYDPGMNTEAFF.

The chain employs TRBV7-9 and TRBJ1-1, with D possibly being TRBD1 (5 bases). With 1 base removed from V and 5 bases from J, the gap between germline ends came to 17 bases. The CDR3 covers 16 residues. Per the germline V gene, CDR1 is SEHNR and CDR2 is FQNEAQ (reference sequence). The chain's CDR3 is CASSLEGERPETEAFF. The CDR3 coding sequence is TGTGCCAGCAGCTTAGAAGGGGAGAGACCGGAGACTGAAGCTTTCTTT.